A single sample gave rise to the 25 T cell receptor beta chains below, sequenced in a study of blood T cell repertoires in COVID-19 (dated by TCRdb to about 2020). The library relied on the immunoSEQ multiplex PCR assay. This immuneACCESS table, as held by TCRdb, lists in-frame sequences with V and J called but not all clones. Of the missing ones, under half trace to an unresolved V gene in checked studies; the others have no known cause. This sample comprises tens of thousands of clones, about 91% of them detected only once. The biggest ten clones account for about 32% of the sample. The source material was peripheral blood. All receptors derive from a man between 65 and 85 years old with active COVID-19.

This sequence joins TRBV28 and TRBJ2-7; tentatively, D is TRBD1 (6 bases). V was trimmed by 2 bases and J by 5 bases, leaving 16 bases between them. Per germline, CDR1 MDHEN and CDR2 SYDVKM. This CDR3 is 15 amino acids long. CDR3 residues: CASSLQGEGVNEQYF. The DNA of the CDR3 is TGTGCCAGCAGTTTACAGGGAGAGGGGGTCAACGAGCAGTACTTC.

V gene TRBV7-2 combines with J gene TRBJ2-7; tentatively, D is TRBD2 (6 bases). CDR3 length equals 15 residues. Germline V gene data show CDR1 as SGHTA and CDR2 as FQGNSA. V dropped 1 base and J dropped 7 bases, with 17 bases sitting between them. CDR3 in amino acids: CASSLGQGGPKEQYF. The CDR3 DNA reads TGTGCCAGCAGCTTAGGGCAGGGAGGCCCCAAGGAGCAGTACTTC.

The V gene is TRBV24-1, the J gene TRBJ1-1, with D hard to call. V gave up 4 bases and J gave up 3 bases, with 5 bases separating them. The germline CDR1 and CDR2 sequences are KGHDR and SFDVKD. This CDR3 region has 12 residues. The CDR3 DNA follows: TGTGCCACCAGTGACTCAGACACTGAAGCTTTCTTT. It is translated as CATSDSDTEAFF.

The rearrangement joins TRBV5-1 to TRBJ1-2, with 8 positions matching TRBD1. The CDR3 is 14 amino acids. V gave up 0 bases and J gave up 5 bases; unmatched junction bases: 3. Germline CDR1 SGHRS, CDR2 YFSETQ. Written as DNA, the CDR3 is TGCGCCAGCAGCTTGGTGCAGGGGGCATATGGCTACACCTTC. It is translated as CASSLVQGAYGYTF.

This chain joins TRBV7-3 and TRBJ2-3, with 7 bases fitting TRBD2. The CDR3 has 15 amino acids. Unmatched junction bases numbered 7, after V lost 5 bases and J lost 2 bases. Germline V gene sequence: CDR1 SGHTA, CDR2 FQGTGA. CDR3 region: CASSGGVLNTDTQYF. CDR3 in DNA: TGTGCCAGCAGCGGGGGGGTGTTAAACACAGATACGCAGTATTTT.

The chain links TRBV4-3 to TRBJ1-5; D call uncertain. Germline CDR1 is LGHNA and CDR2 is YSLEER. V was trimmed by 0 bases and J by 5 bases, leaving 5 bases between them. This CDR3 contains 13 residues. Here the CDR3 DNA reads TGCGCCAGCAGCCAAGATTTCGATCAGCCCCAGCATTTT. Its protein is CASSQDFDQPQHF.

The V call is TRBV18, the J call TRBJ2-5; TRBD2 agrees at 7 bases. V gave up 8 bases and J gave up 1 base; unmatched junction bases: 4. This CDR3 region has 13 residues. CDR1 KGHSH and CDR2 LQKENI come from the germline V gene. The CDR3 nucleotides read TGTGCCAGCGCTGGGGGGGGCCAAGAGACCCAGTACTTC. Its translation is CASAGGGQETQYF. Full variable domain (remainder filled in from reference TRBV18 and TRBJ2-5): NAGVMQNPRHLVRRRGQEARLRCSPMKGHSHVYWYRQLPEEGLKFMVYLQKENIIDESGMPKERFSAEFPKEGPSILRIQQVVRGDSAAYFCASAGGGQETQYFGPGTRLLVL.

The chain has TRBV18 and TRBJ1-5; D perhaps matches TRBD1 (5 bases). Germline V gives CDR1 KGHSH, CDR2 LQKENI. Trimming took off 1 base at V and 2 bases at J, with 15 bases between the two ends. The CDR3 runs 17 residues. Here the CDR3 DNA reads TGTGCCAGCTCACCACTACCGGGGAGGGGACGCAATCAGCCCCAGCATTTT. Its protein product is CASSPLPGRGRNQPQHF.

The count of this clone is one. This chain links TRBV6-1 with TRBJ1-2; unclear D gene. Germline lookup yields CDR1 MNHNS and CDR2 SASEGT. The CDR3 is 15 amino acids. V lost 1 base to trimming and J lost 4 bases, with 13 bases between them. CDR3 amino acids: CASSEVSRRSYGYTF. CDR3 sequence (DNA): TGTGCCAGCAGTGAAGTTAGCCGGCGATCCTATGGCTACACCTTC.

CDR3 DNA sequence: TGTGCCAGCAGTCAAGCGGACAGCTACAACTATGGCTACACCTTC. Translating gives CASSQADSYNYGYTF. The V call is TRBV6-2 or TRBV6-3, the J call TRBJ1-2; the D gene is possibly TRBD1 (6 bases). Germline CDR1 is MNHEY and CDR2 is SVGEGT. This CDR3 comprises 15 residues. The ends were cut back, 5 bases at V and 2 bases at J, with 15 bases in the middle.

The chain carries TRBV7-8 and TRBJ2-1, with 12 bases identical to TRBD2. This CDR3 is 16 amino acids long. Losses at the gene ends were 4 bases for V and 8 bases for J; bases not matched to a gene: 9. Germline CDR1 and CDR2: SGHVS and FQNEAQ. This CDR3 reads CASSYSLAGGPYEQFF. The CDR3 DNA sequence: TGTGCCAGCAGCTATTCCCTAGCGGGGGGGCCATATGAGCAGTTCTTC. Full variable domain (outside the CDR3, taken from reference TRBV7-8 and TRBJ2-1): GAGVSQSPRYKVAKRGQDVALRCDPISGHVSLFWYQQALGQGPEFLTYFQNEAQLDKSGLPSDRFFAERPEGSVSTLKIQRTQQEDSAVYLCASSYSLAGGPYEQFFGPGTRLTVL.

J is TRBJ2-1 and V is TRBV7-2, with a weak D call TRBD2 (6 bases). There are 16 residues in the CDR3. Germline V gene lookup returns CDR1 SGHTA and CDR2 FQGNSA. V gave up 5 bases and J gave up 0 bases, with 14 bases separating them. The CDR3 sequence is CASSPRDSSSYNEQFF. The CDR3 region has the DNA TGTGCCAGCAGCCCCCGGGACTCGAGCTCCTACAATGAGCAGTTCTTC.

V gene TRBV19 combines with J gene TRBJ2-5; TRBD1 matches 7 bases. CDR1 is LNHDA and CDR2 is SQIVND in the germline V gene (reference sequence). V was clipped by 6 bases and J by 7 bases; unmatched bases: 11. The CDR3 spans 14 residues. CDR3 DNA sequence: TGTGCCAGTAGATTACAGGGGTGGACAGGGACCCAGTACTTC. Amino acids: CASRLQGWTGTQYF.

This chain's CDR3 is CASSRGGLAGAGELFF. The DNA for the CDR3 is TGCGCCAGCAGCCGCGGCGGACTAGCGGGAGCCGGGGAGCTGTTTTTT. J is TRBJ2-2 and V is TRBV4-1; TRBD2 matches at 13 bases. CDR1 is MGHRA and CDR2 is YSYEKL in the germline V gene. V gave up 4 bases and J gave up 6 bases; unmatched junction bases: 5. This CDR3 has 16 residues.

This clone is deemed medium-sized (0.01 to 0.1%). The chain recombines TRBV4-1 with TRBJ2-7, with 10 positions matching TRBD2. V trimming: 1 base; J trimming: 0 bases; junction bases outside the gene matches: 9. The CDR3 totals 18 residues. The germline V gene has CDR1 MGHRA and CDR2 YSYEKL. In DNA form, the CDR3 reads TGCGCCAGCAGCCAAGCCCTAGCGGGAGTGCGCTACTCCTACGAGCAGTACTTC. This gives the protein CASSQALAGVRYSYEQYF.

The chain uses TRBV7-9 and TRBJ2-1; 10 bases are shared with TRBD2. Germline V CDR1 and CDR2: SEHNR, FQNEAQ (reference sequence). The CDR3 runs 15 residues. The V and J ends lost 3 bases and 3 bases, in that order; junction bases with no gene match: 2. CDR3 residues: CASSFRTSGYNEQFF. CDR3 in DNA: TGTGCCAGCAGCTTTAGGACTAGCGGCTACAATGAGCAGTTCTTC.

The chain combines TRBV5-5 with TRBJ2-3; TRBD2 matches 9 bases. Germline V gene data show CDR1 as SGHKS and CDR2 as YYEKEE (reference sequence). The V and J ends lost 0 bases and 2 bases, in that order; junction bases with no gene match: 1. This CDR3 has 15 residues. CDR3 DNA: TGTGCCAGCAGCTTGGGACTAGCGGCCACAGATACGCAGTATTTT. Translation: CASSLGLAATDTQYF.

The chain recombines TRBV4-2 with TRBJ2-3, with TRBD2 identical over 8 bases. This CDR3 comprises 16 residues. Per the germline V gene, CDR1 is LGHNA and CDR2 is YNFKEQ. V shed 2 bases, J shed 6 bases, and the junction held 10 bases outside the gene matches. CDR3 DNA: TGTGCCAGCAGCCAATATTGGGCGGGAGGTGGCGATACGCAGTATTTT. Translating it yields CASSQYWAGGGDTQYF.

CDR3 in DNA: TGTGCCAGCAGTTACGCGTTTAATGAAAAACTGTTTTTT. It encodes CASSYAFNEKLFF. The chain joins TRBV6-6 to TRBJ1-4; D gene ambiguous. This CDR3 spans 13 amino acids. The germline gives CDR1 MNHNY, CDR2 SVGAGI (reference sequence). Trimming pared 2 bases from V and 4 bases from J, leaving 5 bases between.

This chain connects TRBV28 to TRBJ2-1; D is ambiguous. The germline V gene encodes CDR1 MDHEN and CDR2 SYDVKM. V was pared by 4 bases and J by 14 bases, with 15 bases between. The CDR3 contains 12 residues. The CDR3 protein is CASSSEILSKFF. CDR3 nucleotide sequence: TGTGCCAGCAGTTCCGAGATACTATCTAAGTTCTTC.

This chain connects TRBV27 to TRBJ2-5; 9 bases fit TRBD1. The V gene end was trimmed by 7 bases and the J gene end by 3 bases; junction bases not matched to a gene: 3. The CDR3 totals 13 residues. Germline-derived CDR1 and CDR2 are MNHEY and SMNVEV (reference sequence). The DNA of the CDR3 is TGTGCCAGCACGGGACAGGGAGAAGAGACCCAGTACTTC. Amino acids: CASTGQGEETQYF.

The rearrangement joins TRBV18 to TRBJ2-6, with 7 positions matching TRBD1. J gave up 2 bases and V 8 bases, and 6 bases lay outside the gene matches. Germline values: CDR1 KGHSH, CDR2 LQKENI. This CDR3 spans 15 amino acids. The CDR3 nucleotides are TGTGCCAGCCATATCACAGGGGCTGGGGCCAACGTCCTGACTTTC. This encodes CASHITGAGANVLTF.

V gene TRBV3-1 (or the pseudogene TRBV3-2) combines with J gene TRBJ2-4, with D possibly matching TRBD1 (6 bases). With 4 bases removed from V and 0 bases from J, the gap between germline ends came to 13 bases. The CDR3 is 16 amino acids. Germline V lookup: CDR1 LGHDT, CDR2 YNNKEL (reference sequence). In DNA form, the CDR3 reads TGTGCCAGCAGCCTCCGGGACACCAGAGCCAAAAACATTCAGTACTTC. Residues: CASSLRDTRAKNIQYF.

Only a few counts were recorded for this clone. The rearrangement links TRBV4-3 to TRBJ1-1; D remains unclear. The CDR3 extends over 15 amino acids. V was trimmed by 0 bases and J by 0 bases, leaving 8 bases between them. The germline V gene has CDR1 LGHNA and CDR2 YSLEER. The CDR3 here is CASSQESQLNTEAFF. For the CDR3, the DNA is TGCGCCAGCAGCCAAGAGTCCCAGTTGAACACTGAAGCTTTCTTT.

The chain is built from TRBV27 and TRBJ2-7, with D possibly matching TRBD1 (5 bases). The germline V and J ends were trimmed by 4 bases and 3 bases, with 10 bases remaining between them. The CDR3 spans 13 residues. Germline values: CDR1 MNHEY, CDR2 SMNVEV (reference sequence). The CDR3 DNA sequence: TGTGCCAGCAGTTCCGCCAGGGTCTACGAGCAGTACTTC. Its protein product is CASSSARVYEQYF.